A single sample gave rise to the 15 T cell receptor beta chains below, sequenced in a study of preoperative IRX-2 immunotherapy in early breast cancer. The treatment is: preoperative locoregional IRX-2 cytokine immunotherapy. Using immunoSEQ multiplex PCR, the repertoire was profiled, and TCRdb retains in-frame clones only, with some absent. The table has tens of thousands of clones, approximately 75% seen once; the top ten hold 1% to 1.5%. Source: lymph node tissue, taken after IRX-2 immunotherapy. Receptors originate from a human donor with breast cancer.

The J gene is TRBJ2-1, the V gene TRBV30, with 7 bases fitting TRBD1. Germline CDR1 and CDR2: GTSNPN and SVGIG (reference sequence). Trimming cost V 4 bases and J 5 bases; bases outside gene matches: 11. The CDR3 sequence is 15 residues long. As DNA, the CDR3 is TGTGCCTGGACACCCAGAAGACAGGGCGACAATGAGCAGTTCTTC. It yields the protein CAWTPRRQGDNEQFF. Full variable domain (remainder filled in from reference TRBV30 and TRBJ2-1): SQTIHQWPATLVQPVGSPLSLECTVEGTSNPNLYWYRQAAGRGLQLLFYSVGIGQISSEVPQNLSASRPQDRQFILSSKKLLLSDSGFYLCAWTPRRQGDNEQFFGPGTRLTVL.

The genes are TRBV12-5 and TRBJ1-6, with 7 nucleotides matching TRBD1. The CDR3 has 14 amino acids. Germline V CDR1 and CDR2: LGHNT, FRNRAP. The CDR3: CASTLTGQNSPLHF. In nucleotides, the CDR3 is TGTGCCAGCACCCTGACAGGGCAAAATTCACCCCTCCACTTT.

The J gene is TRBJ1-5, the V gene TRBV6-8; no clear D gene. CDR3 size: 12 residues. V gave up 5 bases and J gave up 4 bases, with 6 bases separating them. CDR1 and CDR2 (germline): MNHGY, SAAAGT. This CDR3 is CASSPGNQPQHF. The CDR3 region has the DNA TGTGCCAGCAGTCCGGGGAATCAGCCCCAGCATTTT.

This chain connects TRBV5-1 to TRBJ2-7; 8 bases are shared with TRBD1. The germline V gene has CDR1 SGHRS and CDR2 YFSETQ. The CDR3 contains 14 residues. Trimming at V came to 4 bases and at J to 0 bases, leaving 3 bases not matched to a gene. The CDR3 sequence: CASSPQGVSYEQYV. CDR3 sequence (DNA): TGCGCCAGCAGCCCACAGGGGGTCTCCTACGAGCAGTACGTC.

The CDR3 DNA reads as TGTGCCAGCTCACCGTTGGTCACAGGCAGCACAGATACGCAGTATTTT. Protein product: CASSPLVTGSTDTQYF. The chain combines TRBV18 with TRBJ2-3; D is possibly TRBD1 (5 bases). Germline CDR1 reads KGHSH; CDR2 reads LQKENI. Trimming removed 3 bases from V and 0 bases from J, with 13 bases in between. The CDR3 consists of 16 residues.

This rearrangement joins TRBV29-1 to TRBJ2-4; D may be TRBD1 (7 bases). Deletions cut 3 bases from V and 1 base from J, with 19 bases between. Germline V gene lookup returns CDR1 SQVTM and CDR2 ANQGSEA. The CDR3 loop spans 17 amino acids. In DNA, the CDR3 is TGCAGCGTTGAGAGGCGGATGACAGGGAGGGCCAAAAACATTCAGTACTTC. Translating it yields CSVERRMTGRAKNIQYF.

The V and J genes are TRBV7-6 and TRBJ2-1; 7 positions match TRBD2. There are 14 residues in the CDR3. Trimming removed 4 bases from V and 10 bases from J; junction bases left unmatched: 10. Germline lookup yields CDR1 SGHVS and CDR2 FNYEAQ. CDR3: CASSSGLLGGEQFF. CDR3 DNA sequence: TGTGCCAGCAGCTCGGGACTACTCGGAGGGGAGCAGTTCTTC.

CDR3 sequence: CASSFNQQSSYEQYV. The DNA for the CDR3 is TGTGCCAGCAGCTTTAACCAGCAAAGCTCCTACGAGCAGTACGTC. The V and J genes are TRBV11-3 and TRBJ2-7; D uncertain. This CDR3 spans 15 amino acids. Germline V CDR1 and CDR2: SGHNT, YENEEA. V shed 3 bases and J shed 0 bases, with 12 bases lying between them.

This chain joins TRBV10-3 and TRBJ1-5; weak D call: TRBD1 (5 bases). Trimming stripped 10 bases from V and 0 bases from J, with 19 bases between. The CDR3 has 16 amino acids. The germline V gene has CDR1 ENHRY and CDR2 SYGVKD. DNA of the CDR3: TGTGCCAGCGCCCCCCGCCAGGGAAATAGCAATCAGCCCCAGCATTTT. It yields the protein CASAPRQGNSNQPQHF.

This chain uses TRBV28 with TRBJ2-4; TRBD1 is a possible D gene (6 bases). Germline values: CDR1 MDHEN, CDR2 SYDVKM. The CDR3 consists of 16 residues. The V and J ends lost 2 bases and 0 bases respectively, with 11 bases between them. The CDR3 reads CASSLGTTIAKNIQYF. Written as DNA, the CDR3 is TGTGCCAGCAGTTTAGGGACAACGATAGCCAAAAACATTCAGTACTTC.

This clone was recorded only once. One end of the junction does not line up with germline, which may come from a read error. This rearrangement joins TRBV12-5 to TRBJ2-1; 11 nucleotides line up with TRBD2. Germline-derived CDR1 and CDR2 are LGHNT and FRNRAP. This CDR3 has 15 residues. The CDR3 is CASGLASGGYNEQFF. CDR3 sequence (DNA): TGTGCTAGTGGTTTGGCTAGCGGGGGGTACAATGAACAGTTCTTC.

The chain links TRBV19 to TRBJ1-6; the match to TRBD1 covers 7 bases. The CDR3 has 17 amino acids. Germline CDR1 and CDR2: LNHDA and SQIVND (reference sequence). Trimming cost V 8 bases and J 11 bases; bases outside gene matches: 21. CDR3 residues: CASSSTGAIEGWAPLHF. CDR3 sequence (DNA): TGTGCCAGTTCGAGTACAGGGGCCATTGAAGGCTGGGCACCCCTCCACTTT.

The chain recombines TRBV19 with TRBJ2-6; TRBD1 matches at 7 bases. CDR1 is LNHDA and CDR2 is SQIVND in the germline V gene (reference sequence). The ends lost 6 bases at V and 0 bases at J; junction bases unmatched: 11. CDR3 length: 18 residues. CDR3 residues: CASSQTTGARSGANVLTF. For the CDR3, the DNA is TGTGCCAGTAGCCAAACCACAGGGGCGCGCTCTGGGGCCAACGTCCTGACTTTC.

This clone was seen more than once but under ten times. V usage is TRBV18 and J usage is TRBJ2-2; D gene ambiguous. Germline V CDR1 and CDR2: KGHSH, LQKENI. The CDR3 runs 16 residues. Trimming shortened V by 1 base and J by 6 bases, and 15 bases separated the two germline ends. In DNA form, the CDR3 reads TGTGCCAGCTCACCACAGCCCCAGAAGGCTGCCGGGGAGCTGTTTTTT. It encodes CASSPQPQKAAGELFF.

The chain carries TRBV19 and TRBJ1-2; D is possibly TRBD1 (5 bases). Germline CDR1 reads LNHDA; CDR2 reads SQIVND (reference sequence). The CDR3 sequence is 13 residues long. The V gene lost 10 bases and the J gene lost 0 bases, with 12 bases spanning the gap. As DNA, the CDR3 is TGTGCCACTCCGGACAACACTAACTATGGCTACACCTTC. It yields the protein CATPDNTNYGYTF.